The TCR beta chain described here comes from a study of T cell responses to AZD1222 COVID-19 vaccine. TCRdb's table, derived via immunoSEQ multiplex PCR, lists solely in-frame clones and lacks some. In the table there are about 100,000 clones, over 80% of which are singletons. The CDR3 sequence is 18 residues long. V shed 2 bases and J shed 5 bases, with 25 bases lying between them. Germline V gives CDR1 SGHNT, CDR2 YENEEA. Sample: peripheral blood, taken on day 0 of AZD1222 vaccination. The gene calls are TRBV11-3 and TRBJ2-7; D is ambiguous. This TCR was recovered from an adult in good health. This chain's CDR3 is CASSLPPAAAPEWDEQYF. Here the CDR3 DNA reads TGTGCCAGCAGCTTACCCCCCGCGGCAGCCCCGGAGTGGGACGAGCAGTACTTC.